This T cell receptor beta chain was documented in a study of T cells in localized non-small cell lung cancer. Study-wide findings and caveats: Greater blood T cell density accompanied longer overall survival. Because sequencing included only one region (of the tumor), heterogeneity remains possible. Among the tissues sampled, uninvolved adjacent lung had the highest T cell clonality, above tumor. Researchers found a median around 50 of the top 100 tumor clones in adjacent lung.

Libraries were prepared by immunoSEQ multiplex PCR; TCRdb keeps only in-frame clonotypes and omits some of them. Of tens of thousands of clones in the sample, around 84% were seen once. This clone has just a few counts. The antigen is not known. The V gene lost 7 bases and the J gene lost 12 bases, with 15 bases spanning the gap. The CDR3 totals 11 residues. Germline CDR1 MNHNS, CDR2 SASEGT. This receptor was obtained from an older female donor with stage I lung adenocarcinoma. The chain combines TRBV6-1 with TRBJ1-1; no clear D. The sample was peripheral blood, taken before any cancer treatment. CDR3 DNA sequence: TGTGCCAGCACACTGGGGAAGGCGACTTTCTTT. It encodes CASTLGKATFF.